The clone carrying this T cell receptor beta chain was counted at least ten times. Its antigen remains unknown. These data originate in a study of early T cells in non-severe SARS-CoV-2 infection. Turning to the study itself: From unsorted whole blood, bulk RNA was sequenced, and the chains remained unpaired. Study findings and constraints: Sequences matched to VDJdb favored anti-spike CD8 responses, while private and CD4 specificities were missed.

Per germline, CDR1 DFQATT and CDR2 SNEGSKA (reference sequence). V lost 5 bases to trimming and J lost 2 bases, with 19 bases between them. This CDR3 has 15 amino acids. The TCR library protocol attached unique molecular identifiers to the individual cDNA molecules. TCRdb ran MiXCR on the 5' RACE reads and lists one entry per CDR3 protein. Of 35,000 to 45,000 distinct CDR3 sequences in the sample, about 5.9% were seen once. The chain is built from TRBV20-1 and TRBJ2-7; tentatively, D is TRBD1 (5 bases). Sequenced material: whole blood, taken at baseline. The clonotype was recovered from an adult who was a healthcare worker with PCR-confirmed SARS-CoV-2 infection or an uninfected control (not recorded which). The CDR3 DNA sequence: TGCAGTGCTTTCCACCCCAACCAGGGTACCTACGAGCAGTACTTC. It codes for CSAFHPNQGTYEQYF.